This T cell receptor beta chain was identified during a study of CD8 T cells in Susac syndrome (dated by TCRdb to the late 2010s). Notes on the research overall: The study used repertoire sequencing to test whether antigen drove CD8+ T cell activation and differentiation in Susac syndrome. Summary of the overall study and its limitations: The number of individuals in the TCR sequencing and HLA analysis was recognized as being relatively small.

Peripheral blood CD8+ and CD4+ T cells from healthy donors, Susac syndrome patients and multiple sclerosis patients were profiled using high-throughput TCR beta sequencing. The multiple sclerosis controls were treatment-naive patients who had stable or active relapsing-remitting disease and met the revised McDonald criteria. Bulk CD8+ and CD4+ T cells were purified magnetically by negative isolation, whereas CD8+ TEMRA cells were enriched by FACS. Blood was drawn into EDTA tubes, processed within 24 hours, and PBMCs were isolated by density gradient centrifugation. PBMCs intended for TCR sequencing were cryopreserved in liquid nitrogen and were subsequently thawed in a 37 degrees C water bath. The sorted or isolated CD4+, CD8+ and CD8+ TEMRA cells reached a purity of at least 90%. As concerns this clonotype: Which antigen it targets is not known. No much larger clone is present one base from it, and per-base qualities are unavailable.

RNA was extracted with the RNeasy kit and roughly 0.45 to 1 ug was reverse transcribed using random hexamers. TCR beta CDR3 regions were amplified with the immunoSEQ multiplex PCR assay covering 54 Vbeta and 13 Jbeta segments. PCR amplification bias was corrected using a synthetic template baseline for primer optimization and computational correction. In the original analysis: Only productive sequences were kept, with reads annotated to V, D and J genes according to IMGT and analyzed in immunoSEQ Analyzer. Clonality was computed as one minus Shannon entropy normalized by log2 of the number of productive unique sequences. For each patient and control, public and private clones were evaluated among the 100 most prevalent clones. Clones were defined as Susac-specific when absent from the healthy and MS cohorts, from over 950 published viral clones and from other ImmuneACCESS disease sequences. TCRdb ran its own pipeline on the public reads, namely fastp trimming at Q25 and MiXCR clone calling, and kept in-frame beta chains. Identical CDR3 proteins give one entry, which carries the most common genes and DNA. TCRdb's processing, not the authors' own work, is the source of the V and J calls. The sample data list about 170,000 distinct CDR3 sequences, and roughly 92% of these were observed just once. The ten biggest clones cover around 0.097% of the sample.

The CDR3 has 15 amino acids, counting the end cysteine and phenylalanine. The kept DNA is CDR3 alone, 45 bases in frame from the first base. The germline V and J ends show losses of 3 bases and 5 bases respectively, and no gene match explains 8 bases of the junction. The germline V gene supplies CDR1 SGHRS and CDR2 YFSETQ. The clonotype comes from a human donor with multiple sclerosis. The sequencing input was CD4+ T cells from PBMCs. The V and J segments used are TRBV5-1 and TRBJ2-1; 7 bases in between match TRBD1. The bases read TGCGCCAGCAGCTCTAGACAGGGCGGAGACAATGAGCAGTTCTTC. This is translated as CASSSRQGGDNEQFF.